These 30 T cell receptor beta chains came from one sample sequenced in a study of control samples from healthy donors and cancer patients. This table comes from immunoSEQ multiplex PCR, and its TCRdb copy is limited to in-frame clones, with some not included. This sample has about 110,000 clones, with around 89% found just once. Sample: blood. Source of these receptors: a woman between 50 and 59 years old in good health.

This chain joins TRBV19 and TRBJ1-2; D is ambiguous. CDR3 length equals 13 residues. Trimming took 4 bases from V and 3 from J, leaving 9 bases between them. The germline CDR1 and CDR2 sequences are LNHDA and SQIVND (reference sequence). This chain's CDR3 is CASSSTIHYGYTF. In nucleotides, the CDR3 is TGTGCCAGTAGTAGTACCATTCACTATGGCTACACCTTC.

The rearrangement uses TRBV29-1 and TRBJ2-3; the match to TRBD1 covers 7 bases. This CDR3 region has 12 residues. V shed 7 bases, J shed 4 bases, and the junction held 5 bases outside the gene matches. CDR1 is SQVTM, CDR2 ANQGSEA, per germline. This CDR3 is CSADRDSDTQYF. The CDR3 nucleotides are TGCAGCGCCGACAGGGATTCAGATACGCAGTATTTT.

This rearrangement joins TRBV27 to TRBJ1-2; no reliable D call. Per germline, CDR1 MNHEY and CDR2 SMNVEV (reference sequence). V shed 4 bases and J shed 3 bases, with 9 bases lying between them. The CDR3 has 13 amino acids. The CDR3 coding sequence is TGTGCCAGCAGTTCCTGGGCCGACTATGGCTACACCTTC. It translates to CASSSWADYGYTF.

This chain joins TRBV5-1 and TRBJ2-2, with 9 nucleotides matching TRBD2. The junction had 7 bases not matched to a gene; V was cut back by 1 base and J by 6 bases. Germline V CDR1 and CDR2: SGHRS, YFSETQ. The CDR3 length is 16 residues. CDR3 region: CASSLQGLAFAGELFF. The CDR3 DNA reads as TGCGCCAGCAGCTTGCAGGGACTAGCTTTTGCCGGGGAGCTGTTTTTT.

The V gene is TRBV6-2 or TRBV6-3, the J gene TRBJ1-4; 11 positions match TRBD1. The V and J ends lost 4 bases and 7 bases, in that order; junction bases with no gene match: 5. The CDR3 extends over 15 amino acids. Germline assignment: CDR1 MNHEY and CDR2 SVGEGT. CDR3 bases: TGTGCCAGCAGTTCCTTGGACAGGGGGCCTGAAAAACTGTTTTTT. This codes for CASSSLDRGPEKLFF.

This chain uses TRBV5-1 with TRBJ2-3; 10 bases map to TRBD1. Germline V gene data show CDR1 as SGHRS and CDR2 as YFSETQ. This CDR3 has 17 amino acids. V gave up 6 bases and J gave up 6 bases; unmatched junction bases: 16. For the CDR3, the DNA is TGCGCCAGCATAGTCCCCCAGCGACAGGGGGCGAGGGATACGCAGTATTTT. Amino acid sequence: CASIVPQRQGARDTQYF.

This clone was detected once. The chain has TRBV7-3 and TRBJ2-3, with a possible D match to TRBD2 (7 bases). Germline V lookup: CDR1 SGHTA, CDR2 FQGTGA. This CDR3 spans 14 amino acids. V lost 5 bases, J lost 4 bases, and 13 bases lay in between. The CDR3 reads CASSPVGGPDTQYF. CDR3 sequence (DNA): TGTGCCAGCAGCCCGGTCGGGGGGCCAGATACGCAGTATTTT.

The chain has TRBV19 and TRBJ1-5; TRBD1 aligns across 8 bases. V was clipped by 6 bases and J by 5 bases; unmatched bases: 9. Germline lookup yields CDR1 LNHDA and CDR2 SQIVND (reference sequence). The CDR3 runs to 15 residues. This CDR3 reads CASSPSDRGHQPQHF. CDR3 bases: TGTGCCAGTAGCCCGAGCGACAGGGGTCATCAGCCCCAGCATTTT.

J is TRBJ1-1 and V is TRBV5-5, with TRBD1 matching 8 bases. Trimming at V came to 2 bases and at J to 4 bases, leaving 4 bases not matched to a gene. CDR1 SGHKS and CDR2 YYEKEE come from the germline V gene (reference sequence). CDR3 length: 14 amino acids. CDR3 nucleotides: TGTGCCAGCAGCTTAAGGACAGGGTTCACTGAAGCTTTCTTT. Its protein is CASSLRTGFTEAFF.

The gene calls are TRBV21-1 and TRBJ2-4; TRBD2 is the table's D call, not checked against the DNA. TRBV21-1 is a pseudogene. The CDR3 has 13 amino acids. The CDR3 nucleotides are TGTGCCAGCAAGCGGAGGGCCAAAAACATTCAGTACTTC. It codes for CASKRRAKNIQYF.

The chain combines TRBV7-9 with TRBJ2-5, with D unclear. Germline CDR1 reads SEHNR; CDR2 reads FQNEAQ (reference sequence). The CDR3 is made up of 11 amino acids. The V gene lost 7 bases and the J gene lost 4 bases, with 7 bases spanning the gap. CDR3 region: CASNAAETQYF. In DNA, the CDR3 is TGTGCCAGCAACGCCGCAGAGACCCAGTACTTC.

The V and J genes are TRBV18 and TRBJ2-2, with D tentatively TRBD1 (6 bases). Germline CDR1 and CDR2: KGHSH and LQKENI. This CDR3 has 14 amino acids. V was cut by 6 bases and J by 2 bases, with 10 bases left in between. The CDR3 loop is CASSRDKNTGELFF. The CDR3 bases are TGTGCCAGCTCCCGGGACAAAAACACCGGGGAGCTGTTTTTT.

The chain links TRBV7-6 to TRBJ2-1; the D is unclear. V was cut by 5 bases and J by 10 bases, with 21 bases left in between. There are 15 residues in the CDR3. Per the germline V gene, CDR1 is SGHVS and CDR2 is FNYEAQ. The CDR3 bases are TGTGCCAGCAGCGCCCAGGACGGACGTCTAAGGGAGCAGTTCTTC. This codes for CASSAQDGRLREQFF. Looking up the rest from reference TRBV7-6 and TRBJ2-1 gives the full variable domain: GAGVSQSPRYKVTKRGQDVALRCDPISGHVSLYWYRQALGQGPEFLTYFNYEAQQDKSGLPNDRFSAERPEGSISTLTIQRTEQRDSAMYRCASSAQDGRLREQFFGPGTRLTVL.

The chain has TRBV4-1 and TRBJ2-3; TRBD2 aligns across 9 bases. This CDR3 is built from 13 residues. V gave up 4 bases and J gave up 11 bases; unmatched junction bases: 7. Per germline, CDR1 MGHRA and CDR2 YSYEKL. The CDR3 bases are TGCGCCAGCAGCCCCTATAGCGGGGGAGAGCAGTATTTT. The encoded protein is CASSPYSGGEQYF.

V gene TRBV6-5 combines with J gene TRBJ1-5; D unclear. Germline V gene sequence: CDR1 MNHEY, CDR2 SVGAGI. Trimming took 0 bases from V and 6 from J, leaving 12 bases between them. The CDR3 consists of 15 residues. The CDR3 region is CASSYSPQKSQPQHF. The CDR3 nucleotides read TGTGCCAGCAGTTACTCCCCACAGAAAAGTCAGCCCCAGCATTTT.

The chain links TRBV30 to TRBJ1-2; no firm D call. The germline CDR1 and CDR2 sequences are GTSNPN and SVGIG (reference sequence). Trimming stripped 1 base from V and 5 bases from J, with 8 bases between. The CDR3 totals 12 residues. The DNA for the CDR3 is TGTGCCTGGAGTGCACTGCTATATGGCTACACCTTC. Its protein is CAWSALLYGYTF. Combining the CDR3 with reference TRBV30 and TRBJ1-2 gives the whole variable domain SQTIHQWPATLVQPVGSPLSLECTVEGTSNPNLYWYRQAAGRGLQLLFYSVGIGQISSEVPQNLSASRPQDRQFILSSKKLLLSDSGFYLCAWSALLYGYTFGSGTRLTVV.

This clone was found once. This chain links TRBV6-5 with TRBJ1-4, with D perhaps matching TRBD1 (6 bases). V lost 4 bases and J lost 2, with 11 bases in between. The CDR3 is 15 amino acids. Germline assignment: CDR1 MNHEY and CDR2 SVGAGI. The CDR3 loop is CASSSAGATNEKLFF. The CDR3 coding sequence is TGTGCCAGCAGTTCTGCGGGGGCGACTAATGAAAAACTGTTTTTT.

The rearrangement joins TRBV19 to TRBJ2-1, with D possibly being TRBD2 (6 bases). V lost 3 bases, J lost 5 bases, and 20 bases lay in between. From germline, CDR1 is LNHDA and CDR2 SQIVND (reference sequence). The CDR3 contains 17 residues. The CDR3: CASSIPSGSKGNNEQFF. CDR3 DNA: TGTGCCAGTAGTATCCCGAGCGGGTCGAAGGGGAACAATGAGCAGTTCTTC.

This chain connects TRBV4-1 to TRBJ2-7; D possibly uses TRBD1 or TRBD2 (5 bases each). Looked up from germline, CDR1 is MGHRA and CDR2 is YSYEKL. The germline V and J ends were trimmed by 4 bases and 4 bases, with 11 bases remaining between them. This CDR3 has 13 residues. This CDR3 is CASSRGLGYEQYV. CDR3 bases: TGCGCCAGCAGCCGGGGGTTAGGTTACGAGCAGTACGTC.

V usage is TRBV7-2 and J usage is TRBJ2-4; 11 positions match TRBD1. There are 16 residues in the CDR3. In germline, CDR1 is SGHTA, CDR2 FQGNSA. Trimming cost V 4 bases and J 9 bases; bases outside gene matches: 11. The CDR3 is CASSSRTGTGGGIQYF. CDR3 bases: TGTGCCAGCAGCTCCCGGACCGGGACAGGGGGGGGCATTCAGTACTTC.

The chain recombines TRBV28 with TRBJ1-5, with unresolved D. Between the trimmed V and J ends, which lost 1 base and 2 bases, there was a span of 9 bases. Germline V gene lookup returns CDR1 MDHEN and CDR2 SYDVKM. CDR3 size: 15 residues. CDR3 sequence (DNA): TGTGCCAGCAGTTTATTGTCAGAACGCAATCAGCCCCAGCATTTT. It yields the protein CASSLLSERNQPQHF. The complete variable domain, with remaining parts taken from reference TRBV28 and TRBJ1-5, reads DVKVTQSSRYLVKRTGEKVFLECVQDMDHENMFWYRQDPGLGLRLIYFSYDVKMKEKGDIPEGYSVSREKKERFSLILESASTNQTSMYLCASSLLSERNQPQHFGDGTRLSIL.

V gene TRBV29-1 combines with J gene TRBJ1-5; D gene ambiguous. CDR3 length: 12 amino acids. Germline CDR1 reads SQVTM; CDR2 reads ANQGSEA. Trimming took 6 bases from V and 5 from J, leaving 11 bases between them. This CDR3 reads CSVLTSDQPQHF. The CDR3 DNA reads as TGCAGCGTCTTAACAAGTGATCAGCCCCAGCATTTT.

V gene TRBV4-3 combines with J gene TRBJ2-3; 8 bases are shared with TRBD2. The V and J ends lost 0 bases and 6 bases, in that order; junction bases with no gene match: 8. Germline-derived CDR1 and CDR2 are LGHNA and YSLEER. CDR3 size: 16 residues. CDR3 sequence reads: CASSQDTGRAGDTQYF. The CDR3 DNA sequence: TGCGCCAGCAGCCAAGACACCGGGAGGGCCGGGGATACGCAGTATTTT.

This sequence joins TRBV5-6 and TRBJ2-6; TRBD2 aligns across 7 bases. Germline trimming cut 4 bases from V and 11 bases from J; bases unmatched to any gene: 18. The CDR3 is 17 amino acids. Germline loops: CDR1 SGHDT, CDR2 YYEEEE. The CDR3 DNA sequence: TGTGCCAGCAGCCAAGGCATCATTCAGACCCGGGGGGACGTCCTGACTTTC. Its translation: CASSQGIIQTRGDVLTF.

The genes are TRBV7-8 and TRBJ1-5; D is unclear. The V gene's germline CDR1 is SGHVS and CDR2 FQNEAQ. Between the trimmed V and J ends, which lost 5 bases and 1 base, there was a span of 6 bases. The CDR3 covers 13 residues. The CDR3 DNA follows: TGTGCCAGCAGCCCTATAAGCAATCAGCCCCAGCATTTT. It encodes CASSPISNQPQHF.

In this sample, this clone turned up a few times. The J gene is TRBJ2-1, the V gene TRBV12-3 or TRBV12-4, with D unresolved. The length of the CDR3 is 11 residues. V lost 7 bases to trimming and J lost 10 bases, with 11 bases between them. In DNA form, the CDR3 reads TGTGCCAGCACGACCAAGGGCGAGCAGTTCTTC. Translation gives CASTTKGEQFF.

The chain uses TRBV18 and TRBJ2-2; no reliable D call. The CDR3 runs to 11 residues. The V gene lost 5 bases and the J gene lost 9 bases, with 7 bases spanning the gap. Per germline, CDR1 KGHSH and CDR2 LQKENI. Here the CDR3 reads CASSKSRELFF. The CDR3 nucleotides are TGTGCCAGCTCAAAAAGCCGGGAGCTGTTTTTT. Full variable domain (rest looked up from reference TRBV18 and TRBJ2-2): NAGVMQNPRHLVRRRGQEARLRCSPMKGHSHVYWYRQLPEEGLKFMVYLQKENIIDESGMPKERFSAEFPKEGPSILRIQQVVRGDSAAYFCASSKSRELFFGEGSRLTVL.

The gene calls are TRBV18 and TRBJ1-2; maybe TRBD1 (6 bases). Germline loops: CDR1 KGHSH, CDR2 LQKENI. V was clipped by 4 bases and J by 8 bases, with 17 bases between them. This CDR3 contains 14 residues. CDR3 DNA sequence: TGTGCCAGCTCACAGGGGCAGGGGCAGGAAGGCTACACCTTC. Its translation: CASSQGQGQEGYTF. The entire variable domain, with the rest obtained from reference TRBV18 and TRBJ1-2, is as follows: NAGVMQNPRHLVRRRGQEARLRCSPMKGHSHVYWYRQLPEEGLKFMVYLQKENIIDESGMPKERFSAEFPKEGPSILRIQQVVRGDSAAYFCASSQGQGQEGYTFGSGTRLTVV.

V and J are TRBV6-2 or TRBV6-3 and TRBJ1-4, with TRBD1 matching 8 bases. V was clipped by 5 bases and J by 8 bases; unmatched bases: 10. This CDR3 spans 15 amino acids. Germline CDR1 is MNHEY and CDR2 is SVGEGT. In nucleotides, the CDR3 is TGTGCCAGCAGTGATCAGCAGGGGGCGCGAGAAAAACTGTTTTTT. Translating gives CASSDQQGAREKLFF.

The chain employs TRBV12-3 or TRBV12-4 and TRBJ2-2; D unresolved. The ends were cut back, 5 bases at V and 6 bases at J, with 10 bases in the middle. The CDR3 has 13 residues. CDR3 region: CASSDGGAGELFF. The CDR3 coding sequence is TGTGCCAGCAGTGACGGTGGGGCCGGGGAGCTGTTTTTT.